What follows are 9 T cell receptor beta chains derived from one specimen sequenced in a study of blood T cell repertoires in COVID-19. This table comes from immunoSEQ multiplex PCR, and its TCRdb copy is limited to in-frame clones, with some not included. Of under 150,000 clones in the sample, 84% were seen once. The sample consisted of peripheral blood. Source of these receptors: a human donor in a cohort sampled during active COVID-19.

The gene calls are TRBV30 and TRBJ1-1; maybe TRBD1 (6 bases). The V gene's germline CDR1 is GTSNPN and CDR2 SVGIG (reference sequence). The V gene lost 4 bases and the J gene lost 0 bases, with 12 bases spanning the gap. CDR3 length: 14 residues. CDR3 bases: TGTGCCTGGACAGGGGTACCGGTGAACACTGAAGCTTTCTTT. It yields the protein CAWTGVPVNTEAFF. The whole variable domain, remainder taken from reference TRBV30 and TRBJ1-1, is SQTIHQWPATLVQPVGSPLSLECTVEGTSNPNLYWYRQAAGRGLQLLFYSVGIGQISSEVPQNLSASRPQDRQFILSSKKLLLSDSGFYLCAWTGVPVNTEAFFGQGTRLTVV.

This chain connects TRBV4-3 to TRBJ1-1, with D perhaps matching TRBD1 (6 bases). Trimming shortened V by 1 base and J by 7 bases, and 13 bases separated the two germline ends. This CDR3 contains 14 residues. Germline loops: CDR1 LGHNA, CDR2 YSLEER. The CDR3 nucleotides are TGCGCCAGCAGCCAAGGGGGGCAGGCGGGTGAAGCTTTCTTT. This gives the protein CASSQGGQAGEAFF.

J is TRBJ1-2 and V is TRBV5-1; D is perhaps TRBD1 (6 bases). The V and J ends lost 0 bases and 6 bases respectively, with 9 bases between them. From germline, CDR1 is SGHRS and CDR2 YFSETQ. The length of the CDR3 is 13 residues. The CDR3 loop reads CASSLAAGDGYTF. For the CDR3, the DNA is TGCGCCAGCAGCTTGGCGGCAGGGGATGGCTACACCTTC.

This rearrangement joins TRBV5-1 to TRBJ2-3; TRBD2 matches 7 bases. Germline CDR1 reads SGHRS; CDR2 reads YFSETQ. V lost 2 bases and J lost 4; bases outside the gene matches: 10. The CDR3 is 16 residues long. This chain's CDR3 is CASSFDGRLGSDTQYF. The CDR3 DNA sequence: TGCGCCAGCAGCTTTGACGGGAGGCTGGGGTCAGATACGCAGTATTTT.

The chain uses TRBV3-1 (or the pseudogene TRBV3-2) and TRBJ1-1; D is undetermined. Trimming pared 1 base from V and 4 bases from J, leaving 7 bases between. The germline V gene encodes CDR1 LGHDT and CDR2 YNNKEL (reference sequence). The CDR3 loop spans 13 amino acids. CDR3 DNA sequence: TGTGCCAGCAGCCAAGGAGTTCCCACTGAAGCTTTCTTT. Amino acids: CASSQGVPTEAFF.

This chain's CDR3 is CASSPRQVWDTEAFF. The CDR3 region has the DNA TGTGCCAGCAGCCCAAGACAGGTATGGGACACTGAAGCTTTCTTT. V and J are TRBV5-8 and TRBJ1-1; possibly TRBD1 for D (6 bases). The V gene's germline CDR1 is SGHTS and CDR2 YDEGEE. V lost 4 bases and J lost 3, with 16 bases in between. The CDR3 contains 15 residues.

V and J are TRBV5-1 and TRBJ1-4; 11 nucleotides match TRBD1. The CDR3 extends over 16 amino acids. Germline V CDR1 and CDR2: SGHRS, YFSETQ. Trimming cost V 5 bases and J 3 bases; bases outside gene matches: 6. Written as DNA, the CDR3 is TGCGCCAGCAGTCCCGGGACAGGGGGGTCTAATGAAAAACTGTTTTTT. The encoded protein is CASSPGTGGSNEKLFF.

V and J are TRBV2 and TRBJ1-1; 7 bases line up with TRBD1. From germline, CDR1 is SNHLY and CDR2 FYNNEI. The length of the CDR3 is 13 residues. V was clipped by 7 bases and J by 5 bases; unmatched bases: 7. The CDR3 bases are TGTGCCAGCATAGTCAGGGGGAGGACTGAAGCTTTCTTT. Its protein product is CASIVRGRTEAFF.

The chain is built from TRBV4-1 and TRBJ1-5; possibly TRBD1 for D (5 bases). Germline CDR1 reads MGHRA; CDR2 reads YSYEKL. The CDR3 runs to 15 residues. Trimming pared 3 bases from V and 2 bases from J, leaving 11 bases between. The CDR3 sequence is CASSQGLQGNQPQHF. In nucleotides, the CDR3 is TGCGCCAGCAGCCAGGGTTTACAGGGCAATCAGCCCCAGCATTTT.